What follows describes a single T cell receptor (beta chain). This sample is part of a study of blood T cell repertoires in COVID-19. Study overall: In each case, the material was cDNA or gDNA derived from T cells, B-cell-depleted T cells, or PBMCs.

Study processing details: Amplification of reference gene primers provided the estimated nucleated cell counts. Only in-frame clones appear in the TCRdb table, and some are missing; sequencing was by immunoSEQ multiplex PCR. That table is the source of V, J and clone size, and D and trimming were worked out from the DNA. The data show roughly 250,000 clones, with 80% to 85% seen just once and approximately 14% held by the top ten. Germline CDR1 SGHVS, CDR2 FNYEAQ. The V gene end was trimmed by 6 bases and the J gene end by 10 bases; junction bases not matched to a gene: 6. The CDR3 spans 11 residues.

This sequence joins TRBV7-6 and TRBJ2-7; TRBD1 matches at 7 bases. This TCR was recovered from a person between 65 and 79 years old with COVID-19, enrolled during active disease. Sequenced material: peripheral blood. CDR3 region: CASRATGDQYF. CDR3 in DNA: TGTGCCAGCAGGGCAACAGGGGACCAGTACTTC.